A selection of T cell receptor beta chains follows, all from one sample in a study of blood T cell repertoires in COVID-19. Clones were sequenced by immunoSEQ multiplex PCR, and TCRdb holds only the in-frame ones, with some missing. The sample contains 110,000 to 150,000 clones, approximately 80% of which appear only once. Source material: peripheral blood. The origin of the receptors is a human donor in a cohort sampled during active COVID-19. CDR3s include the opening cysteine and the closing phenylalanine or tryptophan. The order of the fields is J gene, V gene, clone size, CDR3 length, D gene, CDR3 protein, CDR3 DNA. D genes are given only for firm matches. Some rows have no size entry. The others give once, few or many, or a class for an expanded clone.

J gene: TRBJ1-5
V gene: TRBV4-3
clone size: .
CDR3 length: 14
D gene: .
CDR3 protein: CASSQEWGGQPQHF
CDR3 DNA: TGCGCCAGCAGCCAAGAATGGGGAGGTCAGCCCCAGCATTTT

J gene: TRBJ1-5
V gene: TRBV7-2
clone size: .
CDR3 length: 15
D gene: .
CDR3 protein: CASSLEVGGSRPQHF
CDR3 DNA: TGTGCCAGCAGCTTAGAGGTCGGCGGTTCCCGTCCCCAGCATTTT

J gene: TRBJ1-5
V gene: TRBV9
clone size: .
CDR3 length: 14
D gene: TRBD1
CDR3 protein: CASSVGQGDQPQHF
CDR3 DNA: TGTGCCAGCAGCGTAGGACAGGGTGATCAGCCCCAGCATTTT

J gene: TRBJ2-5
V gene: TRBV4-3
clone size: .
CDR3 length: 18
D gene: TRBD2
CDR3 protein: CASSQDTFGLAGGETQYF
CDR3 DNA: TGCGCCAGCAGCCAAGATACTTTCGGGCTAGCGGGAGGAGAGACCCAGTACTTC

J gene: TRBJ1-2
V gene: TRBV2
clone size: .
CDR3 length: 14
D gene: .
CDR3 protein: CASSGVGRVDGYTF
CDR3 DNA: TGTGCCAGCAGTGGAGTTGGGAGGGTCGATGGCTACACCTTC

J gene: TRBJ1-2
V gene: TRBV4-1
clone size: .
CDR3 length: 14
D gene: TRBD1
CDR3 protein: CASSQRDRDYGYTF
CDR3 DNA: TGCGCCAGCAGCCAAAGAGACAGGGACTATGGCTACACCTTC

J gene: TRBJ2-1
V gene: TRBV27
clone size: .
CDR3 length: 15
D gene: .
CDR3 protein: CASSLVGVLYNEQFF
CDR3 DNA: TGTGCCAGCAGTTTAGTAGGAGTGTTGTACAATGAGCAGTTCTTC

J gene: TRBJ2-3
V gene: TRBV3-1/TRBV3-2
clone size: .
CDR3 length: 14
D gene: .
CDR3 protein: CASSPRDTTDTQYF
CDR3 DNA: TGTGCCAGCAGCCCCCGGGACACCACAGATACGCAGTATTTT

J gene: TRBJ2-3
V gene: TRBV12-3/TRBV12-4
clone size: .
CDR3 length: 13
D gene: .
CDR3 protein: CASSLLAPDTQYF
CDR3 DNA: TGTGCCAGCAGTTTGCTAGCCCCAGATACGCAGTATTTT

J gene: TRBJ1-6
V gene: TRBV2
clone size: few
CDR3 length: 14
D gene: TRBD1
CDR3 protein: CASSPGQGYSPLHF
CDR3 DNA: TGTGCCAGCAGTCCGGGACAGGGGTATTCACCCCTCCACTTT

J gene: TRBJ2-2
V gene: TRBV6-2/TRBV6-3
clone size: .
CDR3 length: 15
D gene: .
CDR3 protein: CASSYLRGNTGELFF
CDR3 DNA: TGTGCCAGCAGTTACTTACGGGGGAACACCGGGGAGCTGTTTTTT

J gene: TRBJ1-2
V gene: TRBV29-1
clone size: .
CDR3 length: 13
D gene: .
CDR3 protein: CSVEPSESYGYTF
CDR3 DNA: TGCAGCGTTGAACCGTCAGAATCCTATGGCTACACCTTC

J gene: TRBJ1-2
V gene: TRBV6-5
clone size: .
CDR3 length: 15
D gene: TRBD1
CDR3 protein: CASSYVQGEAYGYTF
CDR3 DNA: TGTGCCAGCAGTTACGTACAGGGGGAGGCCTATGGCTACACCTTC

J gene: TRBJ2-1
V gene: TRBV27
clone size: few
CDR3 length: 15
D gene: .
CDR3 protein: CATLPQPGSFGEQFF
CDR3 DNA: TGTGCCACCCTACCCCAGCCCGGTAGCTTTGGTGAGCAGTTCTTC

J gene: TRBJ2-1
V gene: TRBV7-3
clone size: .
CDR3 length: 13
D gene: .
CDR3 protein: CASSLDPGVGQFF
CDR3 DNA: TGTGCCAGCAGCCTAGATCCGGGAGTCGGACAGTTCTTC

J gene: TRBJ2-2
V gene: TRBV10-3
clone size: .
CDR3 length: 14
D gene: TRBD1
CDR3 protein: CATLQDRVSGELFF
CDR3 DNA: TGTGCCACTCTCCAGGACAGGGTCTCCGGGGAGCTGTTTTTT

J gene: TRBJ2-3
V gene: TRBV7-3
clone size: .
CDR3 length: 16
D gene: .
CDR3 protein: CASSLHPRGTTDTQYF
CDR3 DNA: TGTGCCAGCAGCTTACATCCGCGGGGTACGACAGATACGCAGTATTTT

J gene: TRBJ2-1
V gene: TRBV2
clone size: .
CDR3 length: 13
D gene: .
CDR3 protein: CASKWGEPNEQFF
CDR3 DNA: TGTGCCAGCAAGTGGGGGGAACCGAATGAGCAGTTCTTC

J gene: TRBJ2-5
V gene: TRBV5-1
clone size: .
CDR3 length: 14
D gene: TRBD2
CDR3 protein: CASSLSGGQETQYF
CDR3 DNA: TGCGCCAGCAGCCTCAGCGGGGGCCAAGAGACCCAGTACTTC

J gene: TRBJ2-2
V gene: TRBV27
clone size: .
CDR3 length: 15
D gene: .
CDR3 protein: CATTHGFPNTGELFF
CDR3 DNA: TGTGCCACCACGCACGGGTTTCCAAACACCGGGGAGCTGTTTTTT

J gene: TRBJ2-1
V gene: TRBV11-3
clone size: once
CDR3 length: 15
D gene: .
CDR3 protein: CASSLLQGSYNEQFF
CDR3 DNA: TGTGCCAGCAGCTTACTGCAGGGTTCCTACAATGAGCAGTTCTTC

J gene: TRBJ2-4
V gene: TRBV6-6
clone size: .
CDR3 length: 15
D gene: .
CDR3 protein: CASTISGLAKNIQYF
CDR3 DNA: TGTGCCAGCACTATTTCAGGGTTAGCCAAAAACATTCAGTACTTC

J gene: TRBJ1-2
V gene: TRBV4-3
clone size: .
CDR3 length: 17
D gene: .
CDR3 protein: CASSQDGGTLSNYGYTF
CDR3 DNA: TGCGCCAGCAGCCAAGATGGGGGGACGCTTTCTAACTATGGCTACACCTTC

J gene: TRBJ2-3
V gene: TRBV3-1/TRBV3-2
clone size: .
CDR3 length: 15
D gene: TRBD2
CDR3 protein: CASSKSGRSTDTQYF
CDR3 DNA: TGTGCCAGCAGCAAAAGCGGGAGATCTACGGATACGCAGTATTTT

J gene: TRBJ2-4
V gene: TRBV4-3
clone size: .
CDR3 length: 16
D gene: .
CDR3 protein: CASSQDWSGGKNIQYF
CDR3 DNA: TGCGCCAGCAGCCAAGATTGGTCCGGCGGCAAAAACATTCAGTACTTC

J gene: TRBJ1-1
V gene: TRBV29-1
clone size: few
CDR3 length: 14
D gene: .
CDR3 protein: CSTKRGGMNTEAFF
CDR3 DNA: TGCAGCACCAAGCGGGGCGGAATGAACACTGAAGCTTTCTTT

J gene: TRBJ2-7
V gene: TRBV5-1
clone size: .
CDR3 length: 14
D gene: .
CDR3 protein: CASSQTGNTYEQYF
CDR3 DNA: TGCGCCAGCAGCCAGACAGGAAACACCTACGAGCAGTACTTC

J gene: TRBJ1-4
V gene: TRBV5-1
clone size: .
CDR3 length: 15
D gene: .
CDR3 protein: CASSFTAATNEKLFF
CDR3 DNA: TGCGCCAGCAGCTTTACAGCAGCAACTAATGAAAAACTGTTTTTT

J gene: TRBJ2-1
V gene: TRBV5-1
clone size: many
CDR3 length: 16
D gene: TRBD2
CDR3 protein: CASSPTSGRPSNEQFF
CDR3 DNA: TGCGCCAGCAGCCCGACAAGCGGGAGGCCTTCCAATGAGCAGTTCTTC

J gene: TRBJ2-5
V gene: TRBV27
clone size: .
CDR3 length: 16
D gene: TRBD2
CDR3 protein: CASSLGVAGGRETQYF
CDR3 DNA: TGTGCCAGCAGTTTAGGCGTGGCGGGAGGGAGGGAGACCCAGTACTTC

J gene: TRBJ2-5
V gene: TRBV12-3/TRBV12-4
clone size: .
CDR3 length: 13
D gene: TRBD1
CDR3 protein: CASSSPGGETQYF
CDR3 DNA: TGTGCCAGCAGTTCGCCAGGGGGAGAGACCCAGTACTTC

J gene: TRBJ1-3
V gene: TRBV15
clone size: .
CDR3 length: 17
D gene: TRBD1
CDR3 protein: CATSRELGQGGGNTIYF
CDR3 DNA: TGTGCCACCAGCAGAGAACTGGGACAGGGAGGTGGAAACACCATATATTTT

J gene: TRBJ1-1
V gene: TRBV12-3/TRBV12-4
clone size: .
CDR3 length: 12
D gene: .
CDR3 protein: CASSPPGGEAFF
CDR3 DNA: TGTGCCAGCAGTCCTCCGGGGGGTGAAGCTTTCTTT

J gene: TRBJ2-3
V gene: TRBV5-1
clone size: .
CDR3 length: 16
D gene: .
CDR3 protein: CASSLALKTSTDTQYF
CDR3 DNA: TGCGCCAGCAGCTTGGCCCTTAAGACAAGCACAGATACGCAGTATTTT

J gene: TRBJ1-2
V gene: TRBV12-5
clone size: .
CDR3 length: 15
D gene: TRBD1
CDR3 protein: CASGLRQGADYGYTF
CDR3 DNA: TGTGCTAGTGGTCTACGACAGGGGGCGGACTATGGCTACACCTTC

J gene: TRBJ1-2
V gene: TRBV2
clone size: .
CDR3 length: 13
D gene: TRBD1
CDR3 protein: CASRETGPEGYTF
CDR3 DNA: TGTGCCAGCAGGGAGACAGGGCCGGAAGGCTACACCTTC